This T cell receptor beta chain was captured in a study of response to subunit inactivated influenza vaccine. Study conclusions and caveats: The authors offered the suggestion that each seasonal influenza vaccination recruits few new T cells.

This clonotype was picked up many times. Its antigen is unidentified. Germline V lookup: CDR1 SEHNR, CDR2 FQNEAQ (reference sequence). The CDR3 length is 15 residues. Trimming took off 1 base at V and 2 bases at J, with 12 bases between the two ends. A single record per CDR3 protein comes from TCRdb applying MiXCR to the RT-PCR reads. This sample has 550,000 to 800,000 distinct CDR3 sequences, with about 14% found just once. The rearrangement links TRBV7-9 to TRBJ2-7; possible D gene TRBD2, 5 bases. The sample here was PBMCs from blood, taken less than 15 days before vaccination. The receptor comes from a man between 45 and 60 years old who received an inactivated influenza vaccine. The CDR3 loop is CASSLGAGITYEQYF. In DNA form, the CDR3 reads TGTGCCAGCAGCTTAGGGGCGGGCATAACCTACGAGCAGTACTTC.